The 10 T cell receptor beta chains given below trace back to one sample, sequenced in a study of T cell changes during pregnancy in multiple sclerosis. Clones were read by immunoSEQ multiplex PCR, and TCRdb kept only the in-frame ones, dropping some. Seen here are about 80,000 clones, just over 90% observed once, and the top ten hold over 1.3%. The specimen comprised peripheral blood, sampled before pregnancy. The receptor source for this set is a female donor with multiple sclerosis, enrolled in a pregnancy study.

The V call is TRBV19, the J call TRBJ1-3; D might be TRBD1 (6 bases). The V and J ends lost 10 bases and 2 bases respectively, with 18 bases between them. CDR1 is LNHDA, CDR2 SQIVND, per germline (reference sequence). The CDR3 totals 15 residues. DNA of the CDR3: TGTGCCATTGCAGACAGGTCTAAGGCTGGAAACACCATATATTTT. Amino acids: CAIADRSKAGNTIYF.

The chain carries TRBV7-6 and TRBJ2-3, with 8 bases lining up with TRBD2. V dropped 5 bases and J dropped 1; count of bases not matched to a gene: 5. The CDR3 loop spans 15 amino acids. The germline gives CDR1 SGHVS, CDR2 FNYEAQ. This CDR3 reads CASSTHGGGTDTQYF. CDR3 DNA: TGTGCCAGCAGCACCCACGGGGGGGGCACAGATACGCAGTATTTT.

CDR3 region: CASSDGGGRWVGQPQHF. Written as DNA, the CDR3 is TGTGCCAGCAGTGATGGGGGGGGCAGGTGGGTGGGGCAGCCCCAGCATTTT. The chain has TRBV2 and TRBJ1-5; a weak D match, TRBD1 (6 bases). Trimming took 3 bases from V and 7 from J, leaving 22 bases between them. In germline, CDR1 is SNHLY, CDR2 FYNNEI. The CDR3 spans 17 residues.

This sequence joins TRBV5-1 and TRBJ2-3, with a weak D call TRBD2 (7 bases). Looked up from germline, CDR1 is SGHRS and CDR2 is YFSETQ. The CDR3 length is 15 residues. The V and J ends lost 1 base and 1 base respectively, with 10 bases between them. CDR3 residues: CASSLKGGGTDTQYF. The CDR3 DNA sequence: TGCGCCAGCAGCTTGAAAGGGGGGGGCACAGATACGCAGTATTTT. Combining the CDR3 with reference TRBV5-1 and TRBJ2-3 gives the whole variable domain KAGVTQTPRYLIKTRGQQVTLSCSPISGHRSVSWYQQTPGQGLQFLFEYFSETQRNKGNFPGRFSGRQFSNSRSEMNVSTLELGDSALYLCASSLKGGGTDTQYFGPGTRLTVL.

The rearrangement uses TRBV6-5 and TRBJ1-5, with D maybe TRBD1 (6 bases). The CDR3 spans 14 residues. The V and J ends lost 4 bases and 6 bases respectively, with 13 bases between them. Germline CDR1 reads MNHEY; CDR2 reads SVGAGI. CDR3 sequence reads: CASSSTGQSQPQHF. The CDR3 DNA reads TGTGCCAGCAGTTCCACGGGACAAAGTCAGCCCCAGCATTTT.

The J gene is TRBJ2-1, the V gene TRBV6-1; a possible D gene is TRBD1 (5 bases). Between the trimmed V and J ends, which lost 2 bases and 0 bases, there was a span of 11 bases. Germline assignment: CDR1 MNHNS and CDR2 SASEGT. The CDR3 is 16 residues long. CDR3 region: CASSELGASSYNEQFF. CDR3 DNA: TGTGCCAGCAGTGAACTAGGGGCAAGCTCCTACAATGAGCAGTTCTTC.

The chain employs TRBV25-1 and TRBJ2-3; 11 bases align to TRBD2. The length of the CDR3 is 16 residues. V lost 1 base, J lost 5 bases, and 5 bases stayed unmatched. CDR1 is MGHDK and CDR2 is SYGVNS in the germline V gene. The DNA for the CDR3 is TGTGCCAGCAGTGAATTTAGCGGGGGGGCTAAAGATACGCAGTATTTT. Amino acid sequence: CASSEFSGGAKDTQYF.

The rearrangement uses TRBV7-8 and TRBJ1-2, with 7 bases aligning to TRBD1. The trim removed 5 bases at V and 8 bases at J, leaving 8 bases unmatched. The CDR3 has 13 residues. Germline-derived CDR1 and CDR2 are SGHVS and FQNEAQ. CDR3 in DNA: TGTGCCAGCAGCCTAGGGGGCGGCAGGGGCTACACCTTC. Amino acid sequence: CASSLGGGRGYTF.

CDR3 DNA: TGTGCCAGCAGTTTATTGGGCACCCAGGAACCCCAGCATTTT. Translation gives CASSLLGTQEPQHF. The chain combines TRBV27 with TRBJ1-5, with D uncertain. The CDR3 spans 14 residues. The germline V and J ends were trimmed by 1 base and 10 bases, with 14 bases remaining between them. Germline V CDR1 and CDR2: MNHEY, SMNVEV (reference sequence).

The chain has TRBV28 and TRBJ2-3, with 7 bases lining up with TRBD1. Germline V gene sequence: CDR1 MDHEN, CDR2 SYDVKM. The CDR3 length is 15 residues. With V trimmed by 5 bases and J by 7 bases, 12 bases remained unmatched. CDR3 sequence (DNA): TGTGCCAGCAGTGGCGGACAGGTCCAGGAATATACGCAGTATTTT. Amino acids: CASSGGQVQEYTQYF.